The 27 T cell receptor beta chains reported below all come from one sample, sequenced in a study of blood T cell repertoires in COVID-19. The protocol was immunoSEQ multiplex PCR, while the TCRdb copy is restricted to in-frame clones and leaves out a portion. Here the sample spans roughly 330,000 clones, around 87% being singletons. Sequenced sample: PBMCs or T cells enriched from blood (not recorded which). These receptors were collected from a woman in her twenties or thirties who had recovered from COVID-19.

CDR3 coding DNA: TGTGCCAGCAGCTTAGACAGGCTAGGCTTGGGCTACACCTTC. Amino acids: CASSLDRLGLGYTF. This chain connects TRBV7-9 to TRBJ1-2; D might be TRBD1 (5 bases). The germline V gene has CDR1 SEHNR and CDR2 FQNEAQ (reference sequence). The CDR3 has 14 amino acids. The V gene lost 1 base and the J gene lost 8 bases, with 14 bases spanning the gap. Looking up the rest from reference TRBV7-9 and TRBJ1-2 gives the full variable domain: DTGVSQNPRHKITKRGQNVTFRCDPISEHNRLYWYRQTLGQGPEFLTYFQNEAQLEKSRLLSDRFSAERPKGSFSTLEIQRTEQGDSAMYLCASSLDRLGLGYTFGSGTRLTVV.

V and J are TRBV19 and TRBJ2-3; TRBD1 aligns across 7 bases. V shed 5 bases and J 2 bases; nucleotides not matched to a gene: 10. The CDR3 has 16 residues. Germline lookup yields CDR1 LNHDA and CDR2 SQIVND (reference sequence). The CDR3 coding sequence is TGTGCCAGTAGTCTCCCGGCCACAGGGGCCACAGATACGCAGTATTTT. It codes for CASSLPATGATDTQYF.

The chain employs TRBV10-3 and TRBJ2-7; TRBD1 is a possible D gene (6 bases). The V end was cut by 6 bases, the J end by 5 bases, with 17 bases between. CDR1 ENHRY and CDR2 SYGVKD come from the germline V gene. CDR3 length equals 14 residues. The CDR3 sequence is CAISPDRPPNEQYF. As DNA, the CDR3 is TGTGCCATCAGCCCCGACAGGCCGCCCAACGAGCAGTACTTC.

The chain links TRBV7-9 to TRBJ1-1; the D gene is possibly TRBD1 (5 bases). CDR1 and CDR2 (germline): SEHNR, FQNEAQ (reference sequence). There are 15 residues in the CDR3. V lost 5 bases and J 4 bases, leaving 17 bases between the germline ends. The CDR3 sequence is CASSRLGIGGTEAFF. Written as DNA, the CDR3 is TGTGCCAGCAGCCGCCTAGGGATCGGGGGCACTGAAGCTTTCTTT.

The rearrangement links TRBV11-2 to TRBJ1-1; D might be TRBD1 (5 bases). Germline loops: CDR1 SGHAT, CDR2 FQNNGV. This CDR3 has 14 residues. V lost 5 bases to trimming and J lost 5 bases, with 15 bases between them. CDR3 bases: TGTGCCAGCAGCCCGGGCCCCGCAGGGACTGAAGCTTTCTTT. Its protein product is CASSPGPAGTEAFF.

This chain connects TRBV3-1 (or the pseudogene TRBV3-2) to TRBJ1-1, with a possible D match to TRBD1 (5 bases). Trimming shortened V by 1 base and J by 3 bases, and 15 bases separated the two germline ends. This CDR3 has 16 amino acids. Germline lookup yields CDR1 LGHDT and CDR2 YNNKEL (reference sequence). CDR3 nucleotides: TGTGCCAGCAGCCAAGCTGACAGTTTTTACTACACTGAAGCTTTCTTT. The encoded protein is CASSQADSFYYTEAFF.

The chain has TRBV5-4 and TRBJ1-1, with TRBD1 matching 11 bases. Germline-derived CDR1 and CDR2 are SGHNT and YYREEE (reference sequence). The CDR3 runs to 14 residues. Trimming cost V 4 bases and J 5 bases; bases outside gene matches: 4. The CDR3 loop reads CASSPDRGRTEAFF. The DNA of the CDR3 is TGTGCCAGCAGCCCGGACAGGGGGCGGACTGAAGCTTTCTTT.

V is TRBV7-2 and J is TRBJ2-1; 8 nucleotides match TRBD2. The V and J ends lost 5 bases and 6 bases, in that order; junction bases with no gene match: 6. The CDR3 has 14 residues. Looked up from germline, CDR1 is SGHTA and CDR2 is FQGNSA. CDR3 sequence reads: CASSPPSGGNEQFF. CDR3 sequence (DNA): TGTGCCAGCAGCCCTCCAAGCGGGGGCAATGAGCAGTTCTTC.

This clone has only one observation. This chain connects TRBV7-9 to TRBJ1-2, with D unclear. CDR3 length: 13 residues. V dropped 5 bases and J dropped 4 bases, with 11 bases sitting between them. Germline-derived CDR1 and CDR2 are SEHNR and FQNEAQ (reference sequence). DNA for the CDR3: TGTGCCAGCAGCCCGAGAGCTTTCTATGGCTACACCTTC. Encoded protein: CASSPRAFYGYTF.

The chain combines TRBV7-8 with TRBJ2-7; TRBD2 matches at 8 bases. Trimming cost V 6 bases and J 2 bases; bases outside gene matches: 6. The CDR3 has 14 amino acids. The germline gives CDR1 SGHVS, CDR2 FQNEAQ. CDR3 loop: CASRLSGVTYEQYF. The CDR3 coding sequence is TGTGCCAGCAGACTTAGCGGGGTGACCTACGAGCAGTACTTC.

This sequence joins TRBV19 and TRBJ2-5; 9 nucleotides line up with TRBD1. J lost 6 bases, V lost 2 bases, and 7 bases had no gene match. Germline CDR1 reads LNHDA; CDR2 reads SQIVND (reference sequence). The CDR3 is made up of 15 amino acids. The CDR3 nucleotides are TGTGCCAGTAGTATATTCACAGGGGGCCGGCAGACCCAGTACTTC. It specifies CASSIFTGGRQTQYF.

The chain is built from TRBV7-2 and TRBJ1-5; D not resolved. The CDR3 covers 16 residues. Trimming left V 3 bases short and J 0 bases short, with 12 bases between. From germline, CDR1 is SGHTA and CDR2 FQGNSA. The CDR3 DNA reads as TGTGCCAGCAGCTTTCACCCATTGGCTAGCAATCAGCCCCAGCATTTT. Translating it yields CASSFHPLASNQPQHF.

The V call is TRBV5-1, the J call TRBJ2-1; the D gene is possibly TRBD2 (6 bases). V was shortened by 0 bases and J by 9 bases, with 16 bases between the two germline ends. Germline V gene data show CDR1 as SGHRS and CDR2 as YFSETQ. This CDR3 has 15 amino acids. DNA for the CDR3: TGCGCCAGCAGCTTGGAAGGGACTCTCCCAGGTGAGCAGTTCTTC. Protein: CASSLEGTLPGEQFF.

This chain uses TRBV10-3 with TRBJ1-3; 8 bases match TRBD1. The germline CDR1 and CDR2 sequences are ENHRY and SYGVKD. The CDR3 runs 15 residues. With 3 bases clipped from V and 2 bases from J, the junction kept 3 bases outside the gene matches. The CDR3 DNA reads TGTGCCATCAGTGATGCGACAGGGGCTGGAAACACCATATATTTT. Its protein is CAISDATGAGNTIYF.

A remark on this clone: Other DNA sequences from this sample encode an identical CDR3 as well. The J gene is TRBJ1-2, the V gene TRBV19, with 7 bases that match TRBD1. CDR1 is LNHDA, CDR2 SQIVND, per germline (reference sequence). Germline trimming cut 6 bases from V and 2 bases from J; bases unmatched to any gene: 3. This CDR3 is 13 amino acids long. The CDR3 here is CASSIQGNYGYTF. In DNA form, the CDR3 reads TGTGCCAGTAGCATACAGGGGAACTATGGCTACACCTTC.

In its sample, this clone was seen once. The chain employs TRBV5-1 and TRBJ1-2; TRBD1 agrees at 11 bases. CDR3 length equals 14 residues. Germline lookup yields CDR1 SGHRS and CDR2 YFSETQ. Losses at the gene ends were 5 bases for V and 8 bases for J; bases not matched to a gene: 8. The CDR3 spells CASSSGTGGFGYTF. In DNA, the CDR3 is TGCGCCAGCAGTTCCGGGACAGGGGGTTTCGGCTACACCTTC. Supplemented by reference TRBV5-1 and TRBJ1-2, the full variable domain reads KAGVTQTPRYLIKTRGQQVTLSCSPISGHRSVSWYQQTPGQGLQFLFEYFSETQRNKGNFPGRFSGRQFSNSRSEMNVSTLELGDSALYLCASSSGTGGFGYTFGSGTRLTVV.

The gene calls are TRBV19 and TRBJ1-6; tentative D call: TRBD1 (5 bases). V lost 5 bases and J 7 bases, leaving 15 bases between the germline ends. CDR1 is LNHDA, CDR2 SQIVND, per germline (reference sequence). The CDR3 has 15 amino acids. The CDR3 spells CASSPQGVWNSPLHF. The DNA of the CDR3 is TGTGCCAGTAGTCCCCAAGGGGTTTGGAATTCACCCCTCCACTTT.

The rearrangement links TRBV10-3 to TRBJ1-5, with a possible D match to TRBD1 (5 bases). The CDR3 covers 14 residues. Per the germline V gene, CDR1 is ENHRY and CDR2 is SYGVKD. V dropped 3 bases and J dropped 2 bases, with 8 bases sitting between them. The CDR3, as DNA: TGTGCCATCAGTGAAACAGGAGGCAATCAGCCCCAGCATTTT. Translation: CAISETGGNQPQHF.

The rearrangement links TRBV7-9 to TRBJ2-7; 7 nucleotides match TRBD1. Germline loops: CDR1 SEHNR, CDR2 FQNEAQ (reference sequence). J gave up 9 bases and V 2 bases, and 4 bases lay outside the gene matches. This CDR3 has 12 amino acids. CDR3 DNA: TGTGCCAGCAGCTTAAGGGGGCAGCGGCAGTACTTC. Residues: CASSLRGQRQYF.

The chain couples TRBV3-1 (or the pseudogene TRBV3-2) to TRBJ2-1; 9 bases fit TRBD2. V lost 4 bases and J lost 3; bases outside the gene matches: 7. CDR3 size: 16 residues. The germline V gene has CDR1 LGHDT and CDR2 YNNKEL (reference sequence). The DNA of the CDR3 is TGTGCCAGCAGCCCTGCCCTAGCGGGGTACTACAATGAGCAGTTCTTC. As protein: CASSPALAGYYNEQFF.

The rearrangement uses TRBV6-5 and TRBJ1-1; a weak D match, TRBD1 (6 bases). Germline V lookup: CDR1 MNHEY, CDR2 SVGAGI. V was cut by 2 bases and J by 0 bases, with 13 bases left in between. There are 16 residues in the CDR3. The CDR3 sequence: CASSYRLQGVNTEAFF. The DNA of the CDR3 is TGTGCCAGCAGTTACCGATTACAGGGAGTGAACACTGAAGCTTTCTTT.

V gene TRBV2 combines with J gene TRBJ1-2; no firm D call. Germline V gene lookup returns CDR1 SNHLY and CDR2 FYNNEI. V gave up 5 bases and J gave up 10 bases, with 14 bases separating them. This CDR3 contains 12 residues. CDR3 sequence reads: CASSQSWSDYTF. CDR3 DNA sequence: TGTGCCAGCAGTCAGTCCTGGTCCGACTACACCTTC.

This sequence joins TRBV28 and TRBJ1-6, with a possible D match to TRBD1 (6 bases). The CDR3 has 17 amino acids. V lost 8 bases to trimming and J lost 7 bases, with 24 bases between them. Per the germline V gene, CDR1 is MDHEN and CDR2 is SYDVKM. In DNA, the CDR3 is TGTGCCAGCGAAACCTCCGGATGGGGGCGTAGCAATTCACCCCTCCACTTT. Translation: CASETSGWGRSNSPLHF.

The chain combines TRBV3-1 (or the pseudogene TRBV3-2) with TRBJ2-5, with 10 bases identical to TRBD2. This CDR3 comprises 18 residues. The junction had 12 bases not matched to a gene; V was cut back by 0 bases and J by 5 bases. Per germline, CDR1 LGHDT and CDR2 YNNKEL (reference sequence). In DNA, the CDR3 is TGTGCCAGCAGCCAAGATCCCCTACTAGCGGGGTTGGAGGAGACCCAGTACTTC. This codes for CASSQDPLLAGLEETQYF.

The chain couples TRBV11-2 to TRBJ2-3; TRBD1 agrees at 9 bases. V lost 3 bases to trimming and J lost 2 bases; unmatched junction nucleotides: 6. The germline V gene has CDR1 SGHAT and CDR2 FQNNGV. This CDR3 is built from 16 residues. The CDR3 DNA is TGTGCCAGCAGCTTTCGGGGGACAGGGACCACAGATACGCAGTATTTT. Amino acid sequence: CASSFRGTGTTDTQYF.

V gene TRBV5-5 combines with J gene TRBJ1-1, with 8 bases identical to TRBD1. CDR1 and CDR2 from the germline V gene are SGHKS and YYEKEE (reference sequence). Trimming took 6 bases from V and 11 from J; bases not matched to a gene: 12. The CDR3 consists of 13 residues. The CDR3 nucleotides read TGTGCCAGCATTTCGGACAGGGCCCTCCGTGCTTTCTTT. This sequence encodes CASISDRALRAFF.

The chain's CDR3 is CASSFSGRAADTQYF. DNA of the CDR3: TGTGCCAGCAGCTTCAGTGGGCGGGCGGCAGATACGCAGTATTTT. The J gene is TRBJ2-3, the V gene TRBV11-1; weak D call: TRBD2 (5 bases). The CDR3 covers 15 residues. Germline-derived CDR1 and CDR2 are SGHAT and FQDESV (reference sequence). Trimming removed 3 bases from V and 4 bases from J, with 14 bases in between.